This TCR beta chain stems from a study of T cells in Graves' hyperthyroidism and ophthalmopathy (dated by TCRdb to 2018 to 2020). About the full investigation: Peripheral blood was sampled at the time of initial diagnosis, prior to any treatment. After blood sampling, hyperthyroidism patients were treated with methimazole at a starting dose of 30 mg daily, and ophthalmopathy patients were treated with high-dose intravenous methylprednisolone. In addition, the study compared T-cell repertoires in thyroid tissue and in blood from five or six Graves' hyperthyroidism patients. According to the paper, TCR Vbeta CDR3 sequencing was carried out on some 140 peripheral blood samples, which came from under 50 ophthalmopathy, roughly 75 hyperthyroidism and about 17 progressor patients. The roughly 100 discovery patients were randomly split 7:3 into training and test sets. Prospective prediction of ophthalmopathy was tested in an independent validation cohort of approximately 18 hyperthyroidism patients and around 16 patients who later progressed to ophthalmopathy. A discovery cohort of around 100 patients, approximately 45 with Graves' ophthalmopathy and under 60 with stable Graves' hyperthyroidism, was used to find distinguishing TCR V-J signatures. Overall study results and their limits: No statistical method was used to fix the sample size in advance, and group allocation was not hidden from the investigators. A model built on a 13 V-J signature distinguished ophthalmopathy from stable hyperthyroidism, reaching around 90% sensitivity and around 81% specificity in cross-validation and 80%/75% in testing. In validation, the model predicted progression to ophthalmopathy with over 65% sensitivity and approximately 74% specificity, a median of around 6.6 months before onset. Most expanded thyroid clonotypes (frequency above 0.001) were also detected in blood, a finding suggesting that blood repertoires may reflect thyroid immune responses.

This clonotype came up many times. Its antigen is still unknown. Base qualities are not at hand, and no much larger clone is one base apart. Graves' hyperthyroidism was defined as stable when no progression to ophthalmopathy occurred over 18 months of follow-up. Hyperthyroidism patients were aged 18 to 65 years and newly diagnosed, with disease duration of less than 2 months. Any patient with an uncontrolled infection, another autoimmune disease, pregnancy or lactation was excluded. Diagnoses were established on the basis of clinical symptoms, serum thyroxine and TRAb, thyroid ultrasound, and orbital computed tomography. PBMCs were separated from under 11 ml of fresh peripheral blood using Ficoll-Paque density gradient centrifugation. Total RNA was extracted with Trizol reagent, and quality was checked on an Agilent 2100 Bioanalyzer. The TCR beta CDR3 regions were amplified from RNA transcripts. The TCR CDR3 was subjected to a first round of RT-PCR using the HTBI primer set and the Qiagen OneStep RT-PCR kit. The libraries were constructed in a second round of multiplex PCR and then size-selected and purified. Paired-end sequencing of the libraries was performed with 100 bp reads on an Illumina HiSeq2000. Under the source paper's analysis protocol: SOAPnuke was used to process the raw data, throwing out any read that contained adapters or uncalled bases, had a mean Phred below 15, or lacked an exact constant-primer or identifier match. High-quality paired reads were merged with COPE v1.2.5, and unique nucleotide sequences were defined as clonotypes. MiTCR v1.1 was used to align the clonotypes against IMGT TRBV, TRBD and TRBJ reference segments. The analysis included only V-J combinations with a frequency above 0.0001, which together covered over 98% of the repertoires. A TCS score was defined as the ratio between F50 (clonal expansion) and ExV (chaos), using BLOSUM62-based TCRdist between CDR3 peptides within each V-J. Welch's t-statistics and random forest reduced around 510 V-J features to about 12, which were used in a naive Bayes classifier (R e1071). In-frame beta chains were kept once TCRdb had trimmed the public reads at Q25 with fastp and called clones with MiXCR. Each entry is one CDR3 protein sequence, shown with its most common DNA and genes. TCRdb, rather than the study authors, made the V and J calls. The sample yields hundreds of thousands of distinct CDR3 sequences; about 17% were counted once. 3% to 4.5% of the sample is taken by the ten largest.

Trimmed from V: 1 base; trimmed from J: 5 bases; junction bases lacking a gene match: 13. The CDR3 covers 18 residues, taking in both the cysteine and the phenylalanine. The kept DNA is CDR3 alone, 54 bases in frame from the first base. CDR1 and CDR2 were assigned from the germline V gene as MDHEN and SYDVKM. The specimen sequenced was blood. The TCR comes from a woman between 25 and 40 years old with Graves' hyperthyroidism. The chain couples TRBV28 to TRBJ2-3, with 9 bases matching TRBD1. This receptor has the CDR3 CASSLSYSTGGKEDTQYF. The DNA sequence is given as TGTGCCAGCAGTTTATCTTACTCGACAGGGGGAAAAGAAGATACGCAGTATTTT.